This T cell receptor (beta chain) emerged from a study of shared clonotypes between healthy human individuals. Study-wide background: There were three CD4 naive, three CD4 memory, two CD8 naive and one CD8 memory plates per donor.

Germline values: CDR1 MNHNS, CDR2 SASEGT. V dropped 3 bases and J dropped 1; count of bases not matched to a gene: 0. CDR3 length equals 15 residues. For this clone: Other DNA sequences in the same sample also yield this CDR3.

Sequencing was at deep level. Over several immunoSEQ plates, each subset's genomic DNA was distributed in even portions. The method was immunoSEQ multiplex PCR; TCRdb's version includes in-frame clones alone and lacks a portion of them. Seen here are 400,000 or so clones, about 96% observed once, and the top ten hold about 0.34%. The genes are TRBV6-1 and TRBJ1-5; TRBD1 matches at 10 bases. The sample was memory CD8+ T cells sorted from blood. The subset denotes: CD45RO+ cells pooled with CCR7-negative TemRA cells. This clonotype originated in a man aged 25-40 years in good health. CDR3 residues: CASSEGQGSNQPQHF. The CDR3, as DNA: TGTGCCAGCAGTGAGGGACAGGGGAGCAATCAGCCCCAGCATTTT.